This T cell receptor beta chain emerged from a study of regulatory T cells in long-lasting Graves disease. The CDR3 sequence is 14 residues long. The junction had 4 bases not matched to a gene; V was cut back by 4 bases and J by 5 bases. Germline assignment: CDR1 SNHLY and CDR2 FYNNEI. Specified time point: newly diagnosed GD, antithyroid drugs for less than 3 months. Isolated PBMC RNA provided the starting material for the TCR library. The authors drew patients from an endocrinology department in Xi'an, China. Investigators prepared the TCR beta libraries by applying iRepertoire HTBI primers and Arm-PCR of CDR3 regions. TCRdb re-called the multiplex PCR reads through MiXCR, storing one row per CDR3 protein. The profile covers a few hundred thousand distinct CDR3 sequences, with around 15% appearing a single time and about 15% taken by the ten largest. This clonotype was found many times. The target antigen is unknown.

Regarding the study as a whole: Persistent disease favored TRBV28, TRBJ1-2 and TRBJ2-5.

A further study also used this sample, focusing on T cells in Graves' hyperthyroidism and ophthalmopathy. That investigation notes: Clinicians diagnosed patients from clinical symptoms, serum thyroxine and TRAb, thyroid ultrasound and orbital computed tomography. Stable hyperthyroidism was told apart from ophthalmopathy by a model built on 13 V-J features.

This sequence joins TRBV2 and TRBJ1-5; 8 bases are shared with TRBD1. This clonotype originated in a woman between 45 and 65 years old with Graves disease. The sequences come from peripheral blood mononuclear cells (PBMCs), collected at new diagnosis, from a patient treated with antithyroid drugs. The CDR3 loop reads CASSAGTGDQPQHF. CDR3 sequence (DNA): TGTGCCAGCAGTGCCGGGACAGGAGATCAGCCCCAGCATTTT.